This TCR beta chain was identified in a study of T cell responses to AZD1222 COVID-19 vaccine. The study's findings and limits: The study found vaccine-associated CD4 TCRs spanning spike, dominant at 160-218 and 743-854.

Trimming took 4 bases from V and 5 from J, leaving 18 bases between them. CDR1 is SGHTA and CDR2 is FQGNSA in the germline V gene. The CDR3 consists of 15 residues. Regarding this clone: The antigen is unknown.

Pooled together were second doses at about 4 or about 12 weeks. Profiled with immunoSEQ multiplex PCR; TCRdb holds only in-frame clones, not every one. The sample yields tens of thousands of clones, approximately 90% seen once. Sample: peripheral blood, taken 28 days after the second AZD1222 dose. This receptor was identified in an adult who received the AZD1222 COVID-19 vaccine. J is TRBJ2-7 and V is TRBV7-2; D may be TRBD2 (6 bases). CDR3 bases: TGTGCCAGCAGCTGGGGAGAGGGAGGACGGGACGAGCAGTACTTC. Residues: CASSWGEGGRDEQYF.